The 28 T cell receptor beta chains in this list originate from one sample, sequenced in a study of shared clonotypes between healthy human individuals. The repertoire was sequenced with immunoSEQ multiplex PCR; TCRdb's copy has only in-frame clones and lacks some. Altogether about a million clones are present, approximately 68% being singletons, with the ten largest covering approximately 1.5%. The specimen sequenced was memory CD4+ T cells sorted from blood. Subset of the sample: CD45RA-negative fraction. These receptors all come from a man between 18 and 35 years old in good health.

The chain joins TRBV2 to TRBJ1-4; D unclear. CDR1 is SNHLY and CDR2 is FYNNEI in the germline V gene. This CDR3 has 13 residues. Trimming cost V 7 bases and J 8 bases, with 14 bases left between them. This CDR3 is CASTLGRAEKLFF. CDR3 coding DNA: TGTGCCAGCACCCTAGGGCGGGCGGAAAAACTGTTTTTT.

V usage is TRBV29-1 and J usage is TRBJ1-1; a possible D gene is TRBD1 (6 bases). CDR1 is SQVTM and CDR2 is ANQGSEA in the germline V gene. CDR3 size: 15 residues. Trimming cost V 4 bases and J 1 base, with 16 bases left between them. The CDR3 DNA reads TGCAGCGTTGCCCCCACACAGGGTACGAACACTGAAGCTTTCTTT. As protein: CSVAPTQGTNTEAFF.

The chain couples TRBV27 to TRBJ2-7, with unresolved D. The germline gives CDR1 MNHEY, CDR2 SMNVEV (reference sequence). CDR3 length equals 13 residues. V was pared by 4 bases and J by 6 bases, with 13 bases between. The CDR3 nucleotides read TGTGCCAGCAGTTCGCCCCCAAACGGCGAGCAGTACTTC. The encoded protein is CASSSPPNGEQYF.

A note on this clone: Since a much larger clone is just one base distant, this may be a read error. The identical CDR3 is also encoded by other nucleotide sequences in the sample. The chain recombines TRBV10-3 with TRBJ1-4; D might be TRBD1 (5 bases). Trimming left V 3 bases short and J 5 bases short, with 7 bases between. From germline, CDR1 is ENHRY and CDR2 SYGVKD. This CDR3 contains 13 residues. The CDR3 coding sequence is TGTGCCATCAGTGAACGGGGGAATGAAAAACTGTTTTTT. It specifies CAISERGNEKLFF.

The V gene is TRBV4-3, the J gene TRBJ2-1, with unresolved D. The CDR3 runs to 17 residues. In germline, CDR1 is LGHNA, CDR2 YSLEER. Trimming stripped 0 bases from V and 2 bases from J, with 14 bases between. In DNA, the CDR3 is TGCGCCAGCAGCCAAGAAGGACCCAGCGCGGCCTACAATGAGCAGTTCTTC. It translates to CASSQEGPSAAYNEQFF.

V is TRBV29-1 and J is TRBJ2-4, with D possibly being TRBD1 (6 bases). Germline V gene lookup returns CDR1 SQVTM and CDR2 ANQGSEA. Trimming shortened V by 3 bases and J by 5 bases, and 11 bases separated the two germline ends. The CDR3 runs to 13 residues. The CDR3 DNA reads as TGCAGCGTTGAGGCTGGGGGCGAAAACATTCAGTACTTC. Protein sequence: CSVEAGGENIQYF.

Here the CDR3 reads CASSYRQGYGYTF. In DNA form, the CDR3 reads TGCGCCAGCAGCTATCGTCAGGGCTATGGCTACACCTTC. The rearrangement links TRBV5-1 to TRBJ1-2; D perhaps matches TRBD1 (5 bases). V was clipped by 3 bases and J by 4 bases, with 10 bases between them. Germline V gene data show CDR1 as SGHRS and CDR2 as YFSETQ. This CDR3 region has 13 residues.

The chain employs TRBV20-1 and TRBJ1-1; D remains ambiguous. V lost 3 bases and J 7 bases, leaving 6 bases between the germline ends. The CDR3 runs to 10 residues. From germline, CDR1 is DFQATT and CDR2 SNEGSKA (reference sequence). The CDR3 DNA is TGCAGTGCTAGGACGCATGAAGCTTTCTTT. This translates into CSARTHEAFF.

The chain links TRBV28 to TRBJ2-2, with TRBD1 matching over 8 bases. The CDR3 runs to 15 residues. Germline CDR1 MDHEN, CDR2 SYDVKM. J gave up 5 bases and V 4 bases, and 6 bases lay outside the gene matches. CDR3 nucleotides: TGTGCCAGCAGTTCGACAGGGGAGGTAACCGGGGAGCTGTTTTTT. It translates to CASSSTGEVTGELFF.

This sequence joins TRBV18 and TRBJ2-3; 13 bases align to TRBD2. The length of the CDR3 is 17 residues. The germline CDR1 and CDR2 sequences are KGHSH and LQKENI. The V gene end was trimmed by 6 bases and the J gene end by 1 base; junction bases not matched to a gene: 7. The CDR3: CASSLGTSGAGTDTQYF. CDR3 DNA: TGTGCCAGCTCCCTCGGGACTAGCGGGGCTGGCACAGATACGCAGTATTTT.

The chain couples TRBV30 to TRBJ2-5; 9 nucleotides align to TRBD1. The J call may be faulty, since TRBJ2-7 better matches the DNA end. This CDR3 is 15 amino acids long. Germline CDR1 GTSNPN, CDR2 SVGIG (reference sequence). CDR3 region: CAWRGQGISSYEQYF. CDR3 nucleotide sequence: TGTGCCTGGAGGGGACAGGGTATTAGCTCCTACGAGCAGTACTTC.

This chain joins TRBV6-4 and TRBJ2-2, with D unclear. Germline CDR1 is MRHNA and CDR2 is SNTAGT. V shed 3 bases and J shed 6 bases, with 11 bases lying between them. The CDR3 loop spans 14 amino acids. The CDR3 DNA follows: TGTGCCAGCAGTGAAGAGGAATCCGCCGGGGAGCTGTTTTTT. As protein: CASSEEESAGELFF.

There are a few counts of this clone. The chain's CDR3 is CAWRLRQTLMNTEAFF. The DNA for the CDR3 is TGTGCCTGGAGGCTGAGACAGACCTTAATGAACACTGAAGCTTTCTTT. The chain employs TRBV30 and TRBJ1-1, with TRBD1 as a possible D gene (5 bases). Germline values: CDR1 GTSNPN, CDR2 SVGIG (reference sequence). Trimming pared 3 bases from V and 0 bases from J, leaving 17 bases between. The CDR3 is made up of 16 amino acids.

The chain couples TRBV6-5 to TRBJ2-7; TRBD1 is a possible D gene (6 bases). Trimming took 5 bases from V and 3 from J, leaving 14 bases between them. There are 14 residues in the CDR3. Germline CDR1 and CDR2: MNHEY and SVGAGI. The CDR3 nucleotides are TGTGCCAGCAGTGCCCCGGGACACGGCTACGAGCAGTACTTC. Protein sequence: CASSAPGHGYEQYF.

The V call is TRBV19, the J call TRBJ1-5; D gene unclear. The V and J ends lost 3 bases and 0 bases respectively, with 9 bases between them. The germline gives CDR1 LNHDA, CDR2 SQIVND (reference sequence). This CDR3 region has 15 residues. This CDR3 is CASSMGKYSNQPQHF. Written as DNA, the CDR3 is TGTGCCAGTAGTATGGGGAAGTATAGCAATCAGCCCCAGCATTTT.

The chain links TRBV19 to TRBJ2-5; 7 nucleotides align to TRBD1. In germline, CDR1 is LNHDA, CDR2 SQIVND (reference sequence). Losses at the gene ends were 0 bases for V and 7 bases for J; bases not matched to a gene: 2. This CDR3 region has 13 residues. CDR3 protein: CASSIEQGWTQYF. The CDR3 coding sequence is TGTGCCAGTAGTATAGAACAGGGGTGGACCCAGTACTTC.

The chain joins TRBV10-2 to TRBJ2-1, with 7 nucleotides matching TRBD2. The germline gives CDR1 WSHSY, CDR2 SAAADI. V gave up 2 bases and J gave up 3 bases; unmatched junction bases: 1. The CDR3 has 14 residues. CDR3 nucleotide sequence: TGCGCCAGCAGTGAGGGACTAGGCTACAATGAGCAGTTCTTC. It is translated as CASSEGLGYNEQFF.

The chain is built from TRBV7-2 and TRBJ2-1; a weak D match, TRBD2 (7 bases). Germline assignment: CDR1 SGHTA and CDR2 FQGNSA. CDR3 length: 16 residues. The ends were cut back, 4 bases at V and 10 bases at J, with 23 bases in the middle. The CDR3 DNA reads TGTGCCAGCAGCTGGGGGCCCGGGACTACCACTGGGGAGCAGTTCTTC. Encoded protein: CASSWGPGTTTGEQFF.

The V call is TRBV2, the J call TRBJ2-2; no clear D gene. Germline V gene lookup returns CDR1 SNHLY and CDR2 FYNNEI. Trimming stripped 11 bases from V and 0 bases from J, with 7 bases between. The CDR3 length is 12 residues. The CDR3 DNA is TGTGCCGGAAGGGCGAACACCGGGGAGCTGTTTTTT. Amino acids: CAGRANTGELFF.

This clone was recorded only once. The CDR3: CATSSGISGSADTQYF. In nucleotides, the CDR3 is TGTGCCACCAGCAGCGGGATTAGCGGGAGCGCAGATACGCAGTATTTT. The chain carries TRBV15 and TRBJ2-3; 9 bases are a match to TRBD2. The CDR3 has 16 residues. V lost 3 bases to trimming and J lost 4 bases; unmatched junction nucleotides: 8. Germline values: CDR1 LNHNV, CDR2 YYDKDF (reference sequence).

This clone has just a few counts. The chain combines TRBV10-3 with TRBJ1-2, with D unclear. This CDR3 has 13 amino acids. V was trimmed by 7 bases and J by 2 bases, leaving 11 bases between them. The germline gives CDR1 ENHRY, CDR2 SYGVKD. This CDR3 reads CAINTAVNYGYTF. CDR3 coding DNA: TGTGCCATCAATACGGCCGTCAACTATGGCTACACCTTC.

The chain carries TRBV5-1 and TRBJ2-1, with a possible D match to TRBD1 (5 bases). The CDR3 spans 12 residues. V lost 4 bases and J lost 12, with 14 bases in between. The germline CDR1 and CDR2 sequences are SGHRS and YFSETQ. In nucleotides, the CDR3 is TGCGCCAGCAGCCAAGACACCCAGGGGCAGTTCTTC. Translated, it gives CASSQDTQGQFF.

This clone was counted between two and nine times. The chain employs TRBV11-2 and TRBJ1-4, with TRBD1 matching over 7 bases. This CDR3 is 14 amino acids long. V lost 3 bases and J lost 7; bases outside the gene matches: 5. Germline CDR1 SGHAT, CDR2 FQNNGV. CDR3 coding DNA: TGTGCCAGCAGCTTTTCCAGGGGGGGTGAAAAACTGTTTTTT. It codes for CASSFSRGGEKLFF. Based on the CDR3 plus reference TRBV11-2 and TRBJ1-4, the full variable domain is EAGVAQSPRYKIIEKRQSVAFWCNPISGHATLYWYQQILGQGPKLLIQFQNNGVVDDSQLPKDRFSAERLKGVDSTLKIQPAKLEDSAVYLCASSFSRGGEKLFFGSGTQLSVL.

The chain carries TRBV23-1 and TRBJ2-6; 9 nucleotides agree with TRBD1. TRBV23-1 is identified as an open reading frame with a role that is uncertain. This CDR3 is 17 amino acids long. After removal of 10 bases from V and 0 bases from J, the junction contained 10 bases not matched to a gene. Here the CDR3 reads CAMIPGQGNSGANVLTF. DNA for the CDR3: TGCGCCATGATCCCGGGACAGGGAAACTCTGGGGCCAACGTCCTGACTTTC.

The rearrangement uses TRBV11-1 and TRBJ1-1, with 9 bases aligning to TRBD1. The length of the CDR3 is 14 residues. Germline V CDR1 and CDR2: SGHAT, FQDESV (reference sequence). The junction had 3 bases not matched to a gene; V was cut back by 6 bases and J by 1 base. As DNA, the CDR3 is TGTGCCAGCAGGACACAGGGGGCGAACACTGAAGCTTTCTTT. This codes for CASRTQGANTEAFF.

V usage is TRBV18 and J usage is TRBJ1-1; weak D call: TRBD1 (6 bases). The germline V and J ends were trimmed by 8 bases and 1 base, with 17 bases remaining between them. CDR1 KGHSH and CDR2 LQKENI come from the germline V gene. This CDR3 region has 15 residues. The CDR3 sequence: CASQQGSAGNTEAFF. CDR3 in DNA: TGTGCCAGCCAGCAGGGGAGCGCGGGGAACACTGAAGCTTTCTTT.

This clone was seen a single time. This sequence joins TRBV9 and TRBJ2-5, with a tentative D call TRBD2 (6 bases). Trimming removed 4 bases at V and 4 bases at J, with 17 bases between. The CDR3 is 15 residues long. CDR1 is SGDLS, CDR2 YYNGEE, per germline. In nucleotides, the CDR3 is TGTGCCAGCAGCCACTACGGGGGATCATCAGAGACCCAGTACTTC. Residues: CASSHYGGSSETQYF.

This clone was seen only a few times. The chain joins TRBV10-2 to TRBJ1-1; tentative D call: TRBD1 (6 bases). The CDR3 is made up of 12 amino acids. V shed 9 bases and J shed 0 bases, with 8 bases lying between them. Looked up from germline, CDR1 is WSHSY and CDR2 is SAAADI. The CDR3 here is CASGQLNTEAFF. CDR3 bases: TGCGCCAGTGGACAGTTGAACACTGAAGCTTTCTTT.